This TCR beta chain was obtained from a study of shared clonotypes between healthy human individuals. Whole-study context: Donor ages ranged 18 to 49 years: a couple of women, a few men.

Subsets obtained from CD4+ cells comprised CD45RA+ naive and CD45RA-negative memory cells. In the original analysis: ImmunoSEQ output lacked quality scores and full-length reads, limiting matched filtering. TCRdb's table, derived via immunoSEQ multiplex PCR, lists solely in-frame clones and lacks some. D and trimming come from the DNA, and the V and J calls and clone size come from that table. There are some 2.3 million clones in the sample; 80% to 95% occur only once, and about 0.37% lies in the top ten. V shed 5 bases and J shed 0 bases, with 7 bases lying between them. The CDR3 is made up of 14 amino acids. Germline lookup yields CDR1 SGHAT and CDR2 FQDESV (reference sequence).

V is TRBV11-1 and J is TRBJ1-4; D is possibly TRBD1 (6 bases). This clonotype originated in a man between 18 and 29 years old in good health. Some clones in this sample may be carry-over from other donors' samples. Material for sequencing was naive CD4+ T cells from PBMCs. Specified subset: CD45RA+ positively selected. In nucleotides, the CDR3 is TGTGCCAGCAGCCGGACAGCAACTAATGAAAAACTGTTTTTT. Residues: CASSRTATNEKLFF.